The entry that follows covers one T cell receptor (beta chain) sequence. TCRdb's copy holds only in-frame clones and misses some; the assay was immunoSEQ multiplex PCR. Of around 140,000 clones in the sample, 65% to 85% were seen once. CDR1 and CDR2 (germline): ENHRY, SYGVKD. With 7 bases removed from V and 4 bases from J, the gap between germline ends came to 13 bases. The length of the CDR3 is 14 residues. The data stem from a study of blood T cell repertoires in COVID-19. The wider study: Sources were T cells, B-cell-depleted T cells, or PBMCs; the material itself was cDNA or gDNA.

Material: peripheral blood. The rearrangement joins TRBV10-3 to TRBJ2-2, with TRBD2 as a possible D gene (5 bases). The origin of this receptor is a woman of 80 years or more with acute or convalescent COVID-19. The CDR3 coding sequence is TGTGCCATCAAGGGTAGCGTCGGCACCGGGGAGCTGTTTTTT. It specifies CAIKGSVGTGELFF.